The rows below give T cell receptor beta chains drawn from one sample of a study of Ad26.COV2.S vaccination and SARS-CoV-2 variants. The table came from immunoSEQ multiplex PCR; TCRdb's copy has only in-frame clones and leaves some out. Seen here are 300,000 to 350,000 clones, roughly nine tenths observed once, and the top ten hold 6.4%. This specimen consisted of peripheral blood, obtained in a trial of Ad26.COV2.S vaccine versus placebo. These receptors were obtained from a person between 18 and 65 years old who received the Ad26.COV2.S COVID-19 vaccine or a placebo. CDR3s include the opening cysteine and the closing phenylalanine or tryptophan. The D gene is left open where the match is weak. The size of a clone is reported for some rows only, either as once, few or many, or as a class for expanded clones.

clone size	V gene	J gene	D gene	CDR3 protein	CDR3 DNA
NA	TRBV5-4	TRBJ2-1	NA	CASSLEGGNEQFF	TGTGCCAGCAGCTTGGAGGGAGGCAATGAGCAGTTCTTC
once	TRBV28	TRBJ2-1	TRBD2	CASSLSSGAYNEQFF	TGTGCCAGCAGTCTCTCTAGCGGGGCATACAATGAGCAGTTCTTC
NA	TRBV27	TRBJ2-7	TRBD2	CASRWIAGDYEQYF	TGTGCCAGCAGGTGGATAGCGGGAGATTACGAGCAGTACTTC
NA	TRBV7-2	TRBJ1-1	NA	CASSLGIAGEGGTEAFF	TGTGCCAGCAGCTTAGGTATCGCGGGTGAGGGTGGCACTGAAGCTTTCTTT
NA	TRBV6-2/TRBV6-3	TRBJ2-1	TRBD2	CASSTRLAGVSYNEQFF	TGTGCCAGCAGTACAAGACTAGCGGGAGTGTCCTACAATGAGCAGTTCTTC
NA	TRBV25-1	TRBJ1-2	NA	CASSESGKGYTF	TGTGCCAGCAGTGAATCAGGGAAGGGCTACACCTTC
once	TRBV6-5	TRBJ1-2	TRBD1	CASSYGTGVDGYTF	TGTGCCAGCAGTTACGGGACAGGGGTAGATGGCTACACCTTC
NA	TRBV5-4	TRBJ2-2	TRBD2	CASSPGGSGGLANTGELFF	TGTGCCAGCAGCCCTGGTGGTAGCGGGGGGCTTGCGAACACCGGGGAGCTGTTTTTT
NA	TRBV6-1	TRBJ2-3	NA	CASSEAHRTDTQYF	TGTGCCAGCAGTGAAGCCCACCGCACAGATACGCAGTATTTT
NA	TRBV5-4	TRBJ2-4	NA	CASSLSQTPSIQYF	TGTGCCAGCAGCTTATCACAAACACCAAGCATTCAGTACTTC
NA	TRBV3-1/TRBV3-2	TRBJ2-7	TRBD1	CASSPTGTVPSEQYF	TGTGCCAGCAGCCCTACCGGGACAGTCCCATCCGAGCAGTACTTC
NA	TRBV7-6	TRBJ2-2	TRBD1	CASSYPTGSGGELFF	TGTGCCAGCAGCTACCCGACAGGGTCTGGGGGGGAGCTGTTTTTT
NA	TRBV5-8	TRBJ1-2	TRBD1	CASRRGQGYGYTF	TGTGCCAGCAGGAGAGGACAGGGCTATGGCTACACCTTC
NA	TRBV14	TRBJ2-6	TRBD2	CASSQPAGGVSGANVLTF	TGTGCCAGCAGCCAACCTGCGGGGGGCGTCTCTGGGGCCAACGTCCTGACTTTC
NA	TRBV28	TRBJ1-1	NA	CASSLLGEGEAGAFF	TGTGCCAGCAGTTTATTAGGCGAAGGGGAGGCCGGAGCTTTCTTT
NA	TRBV10-3	TRBJ1-3	NA	CATRDPSSYTIYF	TGTGCCACGCGGGACCCCAGTTCATACACCATATATTTT
NA	TRBV3-1/TRBV3-2	TRBJ2-7	TRBD2	CASSPGLAASYEQYF	TGTGCCAGCAGCCCAGGGCTAGCGGCTTCCTACGAGCAGTACTTC
NA	TRBV6-2/TRBV6-3	TRBJ2-1	NA	CASSIRDPNEQFF	TGTGCCAGCAGTATCCGGGACCCCAATGAGCAGTTCTTC
NA	TRBV7-2	TRBJ2-1	NA	CASSSPTVGEQFF	TGTGCCAGCAGCTCCCCGACAGTCGGTGAGCAGTTCTTC
NA	TRBV7-3	TRBJ2-2	TRBD2	CASSLTFRAGPNTGELFF	TGTGCCAGCAGCTTAACTTTTAGAGCGGGACCGAACACCGGGGAGCTGTTTTTT
NA	TRBV5-6	TRBJ1-5	NA	CASSRDLNQPQHF	TGTGCCAGCAGCCGGGACCTCAATCAGCCCCAGCATTTT
NA	TRBV25-1	TRBJ2-6	NA	CASSDPPPSGANVLTF	TGTGCCAGCAGTGACCCTCCCCCGTCTGGGGCCAACGTCCTGACTTTC